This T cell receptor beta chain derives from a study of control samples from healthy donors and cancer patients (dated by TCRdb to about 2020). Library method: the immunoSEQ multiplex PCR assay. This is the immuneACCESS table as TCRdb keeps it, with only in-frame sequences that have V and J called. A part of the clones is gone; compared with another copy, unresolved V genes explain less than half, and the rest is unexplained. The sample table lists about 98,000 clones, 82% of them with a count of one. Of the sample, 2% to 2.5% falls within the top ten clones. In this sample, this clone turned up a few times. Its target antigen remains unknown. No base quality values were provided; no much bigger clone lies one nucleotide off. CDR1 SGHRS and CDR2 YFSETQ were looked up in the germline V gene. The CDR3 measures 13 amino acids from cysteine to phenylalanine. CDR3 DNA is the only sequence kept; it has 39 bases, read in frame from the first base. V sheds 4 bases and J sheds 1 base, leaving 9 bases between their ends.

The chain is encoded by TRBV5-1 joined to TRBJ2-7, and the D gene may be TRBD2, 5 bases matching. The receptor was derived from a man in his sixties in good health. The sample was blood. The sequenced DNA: TGCGCCAGCAGCCCGGGAATATCCTACGAGCAGTACTTC. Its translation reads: CASSPGISYEQYF. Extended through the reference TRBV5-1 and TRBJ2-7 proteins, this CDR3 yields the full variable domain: KAGVTQTPRYLIKTRGQQVTLSCSPISGHRSVSWYQQTPGQGLQFLFEYFSETQRNKGNFPGRFSGRQFSNSRSEMNVSTLELGDSALYLCASSPGISYEQYFGPGTRLTVT.